One T cell receptor beta chain is described in this entry. In germline, CDR1 is SQVTM, CDR2 ANQGSEA. The CDR3 covers 14 residues. V lost 1 base, J lost 4 bases, and 13 bases lay in between. Use of 60 Vbeta and 13 Jbeta primers characterized the PCR. Measured with immunoSEQ multiplex PCR; TCRdb has only the in-frame clones, and not every one. The repertoire holds around 200,000 clones, with approximately 85% as singletons. The data derive from a study of cytomegalovirus exposure and HLA in healthy donors. The gene calls are TRBV29-1 and TRBJ1-2; D is unresolved. The sequence was obtained from a woman younger than 30 in good health and CMV-seronegative. What was sequenced was PBMCs. This chain's CDR3 is CSVEAVGRGYGYTF. As DNA, the CDR3 is TGCAGCGTTGAAGCGGTGGGTCGGGGCTATGGCTACACCTTC.